The present T cell receptor beta chain was sequenced within a study of cytomegalovirus exposure and HLA in healthy donors. Study observations and caveats: A later analysis linked more than 15,000 TCR beta sequences to HLA alleles at 0.05 false discovery rate.

The PCR used 60 Vbeta and 13 Jbeta primers. Data came from immunoSEQ multiplex PCR; TCRdb stores just in-frame clones and leaves some out. This sample has around 67,000 clones, with 70% to 75% found just once. Germline V CDR1 and CDR2: SGHDN, FVKESK. The CDR3 contains 15 residues. V shed 0 bases and J shed 1 base, with 9 bases lying between them. Concerning this clone itself: Its target is unknown.

The chain couples TRBV14 to TRBJ1-1, with a weak D call TRBD1 (6 bases). The sequenced material came from PBMCs. The TCR was taken from a woman aged 30 to 39 in good health and CMV-seropositive. CDR3 region: CASSQDQQGNTEAFF. CDR3 DNA sequence: TGTGCCAGCAGCCAAGATCAACAGGGGAACACTGAAGCTTTCTTT.